This entry lists 3 T cell receptor beta chains sequenced from one sample in a study of response to subunit inactivated influenza vaccine. TCRdb reanalysed the RT-PCR reads using MiXCR and keeps one entry per CDR3 protein. Found here are 700,000 to 800,000 distinct CDR3 sequences, less than 20% of them singletons; the top ten hold 11%. The material was PBMCs from blood, obtained around 5 days after vaccination. These receptors were taken from a man aged 45-65 years who received an inactivated influenza vaccine.

The chain joins TRBV7-2 to TRBJ1-4; D is undetermined. The germline V gene encodes CDR1 SGHTA and CDR2 FQGNSA. V lost 0 bases and J lost 0, with 8 bases in between. CDR3 length: 16 residues. The CDR3 loop is CASSLAPTATNEKLFF. For the CDR3, the DNA is TGTGCCAGCAGCTTAGCGCCTACTGCAACTAATGAAAAACTGTTTTTT.

As for this clonotype: This likely comes from a read error, as the CDR3 has no conserved phenylalanine or tryptophan at its end. The chain couples TRBV5-1 to TRBJ2-5; D not resolved. The germline V gene has CDR1 SGHRS and CDR2 YFSETQ. V was trimmed by 4 bases and J by 5 bases, leaving 6 bases between them. The CDR3 is made up of 11 amino acids. CDR3: CASSAGETQYI. CDR3 nucleotide sequence: TGCGCCAGCAGCGCTGGGGAGACCCAGTACATC.

This clonotype appeared a few times. The V call is TRBV12-3 or TRBV12-4, the J call TRBJ1-1; D is perhaps TRBD1 (6 bases). V shed 5 bases and J shed 1 base, with 11 bases lying between them. The CDR3 has 14 amino acids. This chain's CDR3 is CASSLGHANTEAFF. CDR3 nucleotide sequence: TGTGCCAGCAGTCTGGGACATGCGAACACTGAAGCTTTCTTT.